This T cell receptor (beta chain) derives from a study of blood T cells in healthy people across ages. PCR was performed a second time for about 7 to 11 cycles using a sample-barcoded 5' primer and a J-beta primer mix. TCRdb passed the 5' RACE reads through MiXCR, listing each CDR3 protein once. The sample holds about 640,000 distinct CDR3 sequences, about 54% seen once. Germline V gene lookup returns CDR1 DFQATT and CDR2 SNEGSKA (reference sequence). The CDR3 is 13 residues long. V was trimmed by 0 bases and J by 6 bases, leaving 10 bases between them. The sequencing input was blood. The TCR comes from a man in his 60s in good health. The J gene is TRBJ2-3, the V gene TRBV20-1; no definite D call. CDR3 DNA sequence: TGCAGTGCTAGAGAGAGCATGGTGGATACGCAGTATTTT. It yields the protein CSARESMVDTQYF.